The clone carrying this T cell receptor beta chain was recorded a few times. Its antigen is undetermined. Memory CD4+ T cells were sorted as CD4+CD45RO+CD25- cells. TCRdb analysed the 5' RACE reads with MiXCR anew, one entry per CDR3 protein. This table holds approximately 53,000 distinct CDR3 sequences, around 28% found once. The CDR3 has 14 residues. The V gene end was trimmed by 5 bases and the J gene end by 3 bases; junction bases not matched to a gene: 6. CDR1 and CDR2 (germline): DFQATT, SNEGSKA (reference sequence). The study, taken as a whole, reports: In terms of TCR gene usage, tumor memory CD4+ T cells clustered together with blood and lymph node memory CD4+ cells, as well as with lymph node naive CD4+ cells.

The sequence was collected from a female donor with breast cancer. V is TRBV20-1 and J is TRBJ2-2, with TRBD2 matching 7 bases. Source material: tumor-infiltrating memory CD4+ T cells sorted from the breast tumor. Subset indicated: memory CD4+ T cells, CD4+CD45RO+CD25-. This CDR3 reads CSALGGGYTGELFF. DNA of the CDR3: TGCAGTGCTTTGGGGGGAGGGTACACCGGGGAGCTGTTTTTT.